The next 20 T cell receptor beta chains were all read from a single sample in a study of blood T cell repertoires in COVID-19. TCRdb keeps only in-frame clones here, not all; method: immunoSEQ multiplex PCR. Here the sample spans some 130,000 clones, more than 75% being singletons. The source material was peripheral blood. The receptor set was obtained from a man between 45 and 60 years old with active COVID-19.

This clone was seen only a few times. V is TRBV19 and J is TRBJ2-1; 12 bases align to TRBD2. With 7 bases clipped from V and 8 bases from J, the junction kept 9 bases outside the gene matches. CDR1 and CDR2 from the germline V gene are LNHDA and SQIVND (reference sequence). This CDR3 region has 15 residues. CDR3 nucleotide sequence: TGTGCCAGTAACGCGCTAGCGGGGGGGCAGGATGAGCAGTTCTTC. This gives the protein CASNALAGGQDEQFF.

The CDR3 DNA follows: TGTGCCAGCAGCTGGGACAGGCGCTCTGGAAACACCATATATTTT. Its translation: CASSWDRRSGNTIYF. The chain employs TRBV6-5 and TRBJ1-3, with TRBD1 matching 8 bases. V shed 6 bases and J 0 bases; nucleotides not matched to a gene: 4. Germline-derived CDR1 and CDR2 are MNHEY and SVGAGI. The CDR3 covers 15 residues.

V gene TRBV9 combines with J gene TRBJ2-1, with 7 bases fitting TRBD1. Germline CDR1 and CDR2: SGDLS and YYNGEE. The V segment lost 4 bases and the J segment 0 bases; nucleotides outside the gene matches: 10. The CDR3 is made up of 17 amino acids. CDR3: CASSTRQGGSSYNEQFF. In DNA form, the CDR3 reads TGTGCCAGCAGCACGAGACAGGGTGGGAGCTCCTACAATGAGCAGTTCTTC.

This chain joins TRBV6-1 and TRBJ2-3, with 7 bases identical to TRBD2. The trim removed 1 base at V and 4 bases at J, leaving 5 bases unmatched. The germline V gene encodes CDR1 MNHNS and CDR2 SASEGT. The CDR3 runs to 15 residues. The CDR3 nucleotides are TGTGCCAGCAGTGAAGAGGCCCGGGGGGCAGATACGCAGTATTTT. It specifies CASSEEARGADTQYF.

V usage is TRBV7-9 and J usage is TRBJ2-2; no firm D call. From germline, CDR1 is SEHNR and CDR2 FQNEAQ (reference sequence). This CDR3 contains 17 residues. Trimming took 5 bases from V and 6 from J, leaving 22 bases between them. The CDR3 loop is CASSPVVSIRKSGELFF. The DNA of the CDR3 is TGTGCCAGCAGCCCAGTGGTTTCAATAAGAAAGTCCGGGGAGCTGTTTTTT.

CDR3 nucleotide sequence: TGCAGCGTTGAAGCTCGTCTAGCGGGTGTGAACACCGGGGAGCTGTTTTTT. Amino acid sequence: CSVEARLAGVNTGELFF. V is TRBV29-1 and J is TRBJ2-2, with 8 bases matching TRBD2. The ends lost 1 base at V and 1 base at J; junction bases unmatched: 8. The CDR3 is made up of 17 amino acids. Germline V CDR1 and CDR2: SQVTM, ANQGSEA.

The CDR3 DNA reads as TGCGCCAGCAGCCAAGACCCCAGGTATATTAGCACTGAAGCTTTCTTT. This translates into CASSQDPRYISTEAFF. This chain links TRBV4-1 with TRBJ1-1; D gene uncertain. The length of the CDR3 is 16 residues. The V and J ends lost 0 bases and 4 bases respectively, with 15 bases between them. Germline V lookup: CDR1 MGHRA, CDR2 YSYEKL.

V usage is TRBV6-5 and J usage is TRBJ1-5, with D maybe TRBD1 (6 bases). V lost 6 bases and J 9 bases, leaving 15 bases between the germline ends. This CDR3 is 13 amino acids long. Germline V gene data show CDR1 as MNHEY and CDR2 as SVGAGI. In DNA form, the CDR3 reads TGTGCCAGCAGCTGGGACAACCGCCCGCCCCAGCATTTT. It translates to CASSWDNRPPQHF.

The gene calls are TRBV27 and TRBJ2-7, with TRBD1 matching over 8 bases. Unmatched junction bases numbered 4, after V lost 6 bases and J lost 0 bases. Germline V CDR1 and CDR2: MNHEY, SMNVEV (reference sequence). The CDR3 length is 14 residues. The CDR3 DNA is TGTGCCAGCAGACAGGGGGTTAGCTCCTACGAGCAGTACGTC. This gives the protein CASRQGVSSYEQYV.

The chain employs TRBV3-1 (or the pseudogene TRBV3-2) and TRBJ1-1; 8 bases match TRBD1. CDR1 and CDR2 (germline): LGHDT, YNNKEL (reference sequence). V was pared by 5 bases and J by 8 bases, with 16 bases of the junction left unmatched. This CDR3 is 16 amino acids long. The DNA of the CDR3 is TGTGCCAGCAGCTTTGGCTTGGCAGGGGGCGCCGCGGAAGCTTTCTTT. Encoded protein: CASSFGLAGGAAEAFF.

The rearrangement joins TRBV4-2 to TRBJ2-3, with TRBD2 matching over 7 bases. Unmatched junction bases numbered 2, after V lost 2 bases and J lost 0 bases. CDR1 is LGHNA and CDR2 is YNFKEQ in the germline V gene. This CDR3 region has 15 residues. The CDR3 protein is CASSQLAASTDTQYF. For the CDR3, the DNA is TGTGCCAGCAGCCAACTAGCGGCTAGCACAGATACGCAGTATTTT.

The chain has TRBV19 and TRBJ2-1; TRBD1 matches 7 bases. Losses at the gene ends were 4 bases for V and 3 bases for J; bases not matched to a gene: 6. Germline lookup yields CDR1 LNHDA and CDR2 SQIVND (reference sequence). The CDR3 runs 15 residues. CDR3 nucleotides: TGTGCCAGTAGTACCCCCGGGACAGACTACAATGAGCAGTTCTTC. It translates to CASSTPGTDYNEQFF. Complete variable domain (other parts from reference TRBV19 and TRBJ2-1): DGGITQSPKYLFRKEGQNVTLSCEQNLNHDAMYWYRQDPGQGLRLIYYSQIVNDFQKGDIAEGYSVSREKKESFPLTVTSAQKNPTAFYLCASSTPGTDYNEQFFGPGTRLTVL.

V usage is TRBV23-1 and J usage is TRBJ2-3, with D perhaps matching TRBD2 (6 bases). TRBV23-1 is filed as an ORF, its function uncertain. The CDR3 length is 12 residues. V was trimmed by 0 bases and J by 14 bases, leaving 12 bases between them. CDR3 bases: TGCGCCAGCAGTCAATCCCGACTAGATGGGTATTTT. Amino acids: CASSQSRLDGYF.

V gene TRBV7-9 combines with J gene TRBJ2-7, with D perhaps matching TRBD1 (6 bases). V was clipped by 1 base and J by 3 bases, with 16 bases between them. This CDR3 has 16 residues. The germline V gene has CDR1 SEHNR and CDR2 FQNEAQ (reference sequence). The CDR3: CASSLGAGARGYEQYV. The CDR3 region has the DNA TGTGCCAGCAGCTTAGGGGCAGGGGCTAGAGGCTACGAGCAGTACGTC.

The V gene is TRBV7-2, the J gene TRBJ2-1; TRBD2 matches 11 bases. J was trimmed by 6 bases and V by 4 bases; bases with no gene match: 8. The CDR3 consists of 16 residues. Looked up from germline, CDR1 is SGHTA and CDR2 is FQGNSA. Here the CDR3 DNA reads TGTGCCAGCAGCTGGGTCGCCGGGACTAGCGGCAATGAGCAGTTCTTC. As protein: CASSWVAGTSGNEQFF.

The chain employs TRBV11-3 and TRBJ1-1; no clear D. The CDR3 runs to 13 residues. The ends were cut back, 8 bases at V and 1 base at J, with 11 bases in the middle. CDR1 is SGHNT, CDR2 YENEEA, per germline. The CDR3 region has the DNA TGTGCCAGCCGCCGGGGTACGAACACTGAAGCTTTCTTT. This translates into CASRRGTNTEAFF. Supplemented by reference TRBV11-3 and TRBJ1-1, the full variable domain reads EAGVVQSPRYKIIEKKQPVAFWCNPISGHNTLYWYLQNLGQGPELLIRYENEEAVDDSQLPKDRFSAERLKGVDSTLKIQPAELGDSAVYLCASRRGTNTEAFFGQGTRLTVV.

This sequence joins TRBV7-9 and TRBJ2-1; 10 nucleotides match TRBD2. Germline loops: CDR1 SEHNR, CDR2 FQNEAQ (reference sequence). The junction had 8 bases not matched to a gene; V was cut back by 5 bases and J by 4 bases. The CDR3 loop spans 16 amino acids. CDR3 amino acids: CASSRLLAGDYNEQFF. CDR3 nucleotides: TGTGCCAGCAGCCGCCTTCTAGCGGGGGATTACAATGAGCAGTTCTTC.

The chain is built from TRBV7-9 and TRBJ2-1; TRBD2 agrees at 11 bases. This CDR3 spans 16 amino acids. V was clipped by 5 bases and J by 6 bases; unmatched bases: 9. Germline V CDR1 and CDR2: SEHNR, FQNEAQ (reference sequence). The CDR3 DNA reads as TGTGCCAGCAGCCAATTACTAGCGGGGGCCGCCAATGAGCAGTTCTTC. It codes for CASSQLLAGAANEQFF.

V usage is TRBV2 and J usage is TRBJ1-5, with 7 bases matching TRBD1. The CDR3 runs 15 residues. V gave up 2 bases and J gave up 5 bases; unmatched junction bases: 6. The V gene's germline CDR1 is SNHLY and CDR2 FYNNEI. As DNA, the CDR3 is TGTGCCAGCAGTGAAACGGGACAGAGTTATCAGCCCCAGCATTTT. Translation: CASSETGQSYQPQHF.

This rearrangement joins TRBV7-9 to TRBJ2-3, with D possibly being TRBD2 (5 bases). The CDR3 has 12 amino acids. Germline CDR1 is SEHNR and CDR2 is FQNEAQ (reference sequence). The CDR3 loop is CAPAGFTDTQYF. The DNA for the CDR3 is TGTGCGCCGGCGGGTTTCACAGATACGCAGTATTTT.